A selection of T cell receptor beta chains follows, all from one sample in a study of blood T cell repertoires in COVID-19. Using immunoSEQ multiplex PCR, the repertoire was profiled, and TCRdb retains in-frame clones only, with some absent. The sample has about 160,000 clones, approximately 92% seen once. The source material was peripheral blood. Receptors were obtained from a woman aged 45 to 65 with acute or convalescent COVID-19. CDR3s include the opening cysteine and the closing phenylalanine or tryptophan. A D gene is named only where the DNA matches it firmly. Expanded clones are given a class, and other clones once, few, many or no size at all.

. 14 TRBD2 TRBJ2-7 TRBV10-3 TGTGCCATCAGTGAGCAAGCGGGGGTGTCCGAGCAGTACTTC CAISEQAGVSEQYF
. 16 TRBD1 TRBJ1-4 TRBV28 TGTGCCAGCAATGACAGGGGGCGCTTCGCCGCCGAAAAACTGTTTTTT CASNDRGRFAAEKLFF
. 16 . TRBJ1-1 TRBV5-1 TGCGCCAGCAGCCCCTCCGGGGGGAGGGTAGGCACTGAAGCTTTCTTT CASSPSGGRVGTEAFF
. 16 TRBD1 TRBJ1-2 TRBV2 TGTGCCAGCAGTGCCAGGGCAGGGGGGTCAAACTATGGCTACACCTTC CASSARAGGSNYGYTF
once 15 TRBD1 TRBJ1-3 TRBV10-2 TGCGCCAGCAGCCTGGGACAGGGATCTGGAAACACCATATATTTT CASSLGQGSGNTIYF
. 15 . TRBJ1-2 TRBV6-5 TGTGCCAGCAGTTACTCCGGACTGGGTAACTATGGCTACACCTTC CASSYSGLGNYGYTF
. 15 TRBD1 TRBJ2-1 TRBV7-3 TGTGCCAGCAGCCAAACCAGGACAGGCTACAATGAGCAGTTCTTC CASSQTRTGYNEQFF
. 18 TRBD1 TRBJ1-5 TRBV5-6 TGTGCCAGCAGCTTGGGCCCACCCGGGACAGGTGACTATCAGCCCCAGCATTTT CASSLGPPGTGDYQPQHF
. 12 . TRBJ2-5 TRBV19 TGTGCCAGTAGTATGTTGGGCGAGACCCAGTACTTC CASSMLGETQYF
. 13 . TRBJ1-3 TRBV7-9 TGTGCCAGCAGGGAGGGATACGGAAACACCATATATTTT CASREGYGNTIYF
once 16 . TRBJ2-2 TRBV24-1 TGTGCCACCAGTGACCCCGGGGGGCCGAACACCGGGGAGCTGTTTTTT CATSDPGGPNTGELFF
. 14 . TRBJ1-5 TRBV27 TGTGCCAGCGGGCCCATCGTCGGCAATCAGCCCCAGCATTTT CASGPIVGNQPQHF
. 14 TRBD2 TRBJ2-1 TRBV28 TGTGCCAGCAGTCCCGGGACTAGCTCTAATGAGCAGTTCTTC CASSPGTSSNEQFF
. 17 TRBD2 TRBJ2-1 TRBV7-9 TGTGCCAGCAGCTCCGGACTAGCGGGAGTTTCCTACAATGAGCAGTTCTTC CASSSGLAGVSYNEQFF
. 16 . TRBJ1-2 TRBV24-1 TGTGCCACCAGTGATTTAAAAGGGGCCCCTAACTATGGCTACACCTTC CATSDLKGAPNYGYTF
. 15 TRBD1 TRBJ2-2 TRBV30 TGTGCCTGGAGTGACAGGGGAATTTACACCGGGGAGCTGTTTTTT CAWSDRGIYTGELFF